This T cell receptor beta chain was sequenced for a study of T cell clonotyping in hematopoietic cell transplantation. Regarding the study as a whole: After transplant, recipient diversity fell while pathologically expanded clonotypes grew through day 180. Few recipient clonotypes overlapped donors; over 97% were de novo at given depth. Higher Inverse Simpson Index values in graft donor and pretransplant recipient predicted broader posttransplant TCR diversity.

Measured with immunoSEQ multiplex PCR; TCRdb has only the in-frame clones, and not every one. The sample lists about 70,000 clones; about 93% were seen once. Regarding this clone: What it recognizes is unknown.

Germline V lookup: CDR1 MNHNY, CDR2 SVGAGI (reference sequence). The CDR3 length is 16 residues. Trimming pared 2 bases from V and 3 bases from J, leaving 17 bases between. The TCR sequence derives from a man aged 50-59 years in good health. Some clones in this sample may be carry-over from other donors' samples. The chain links TRBV6-6 to TRBJ2-7, with no clear D. Sequenced input: peripheral blood mononuclear cells. The CDR3 region has the DNA TGTGCCAGCAGTTACCCTGCTCGCGCTAGTCGCTACGAGCAGTACTTC. Translating it yields CASSYPARASRYEQYF.